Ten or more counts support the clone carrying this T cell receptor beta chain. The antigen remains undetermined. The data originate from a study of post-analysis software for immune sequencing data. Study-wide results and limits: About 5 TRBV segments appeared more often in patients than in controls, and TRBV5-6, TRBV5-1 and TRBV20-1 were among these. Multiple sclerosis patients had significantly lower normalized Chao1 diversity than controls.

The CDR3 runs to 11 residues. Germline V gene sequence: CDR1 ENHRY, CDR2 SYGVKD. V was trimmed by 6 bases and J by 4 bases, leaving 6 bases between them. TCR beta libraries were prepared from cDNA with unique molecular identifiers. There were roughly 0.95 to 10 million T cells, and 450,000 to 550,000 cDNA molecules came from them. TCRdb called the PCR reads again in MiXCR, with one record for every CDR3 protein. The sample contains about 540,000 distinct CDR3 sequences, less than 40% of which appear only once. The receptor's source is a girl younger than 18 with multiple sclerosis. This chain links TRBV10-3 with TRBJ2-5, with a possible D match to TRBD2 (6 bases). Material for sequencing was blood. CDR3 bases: TGTGCCATCAGCGGGGGAGAGACCCAGTACTTC. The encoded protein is CAISGGETQYF.